These 18 T cell receptor beta chains came from one sample sequenced in a study of control samples from healthy donors and cancer patients. Sequencing used immunoSEQ multiplex PCR; TCRdb keeps in-frame clones, though not all of them. The sample yields about 160,000 clones, just over 95% seen once. Sequencing was carried out using blood. The receptors come from a woman aged 30 to 39 in good health.

The chain carries TRBV5-1 and TRBJ1-5; D ambiguous. CDR3 length: 15 residues. V was cut by 2 bases and J by 6 bases, with 15 bases left in between. Germline CDR1 SGHRS, CDR2 YFSETQ. CDR3 nucleotide sequence: TGCGCCAGCAGCTTATCTGGGTTCTCTAGTCAGCCCCAGCATTTT. Translating it yields CASSLSGFSSQPQHF. Full variable domain (rest looked up from reference TRBV5-1 and TRBJ1-5): KAGVTQTPRYLIKTRGQQVTLSCSPISGHRSVSWYQQTPGQGLQFLFEYFSETQRNKGNFPGRFSGRQFSNSRSEMNVSTLELGDSALYLCASSLSGFSSQPQHFGDGTRLSIL.

This clone has just one count. The CDR3 loop reads CATSQGAREKLFF. In DNA form, the CDR3 reads TGTGCCACCAGTCAGGGGGCTCGCGAAAAACTGTTTTTT. The rearrangement links TRBV24-1 to TRBJ1-4, with 8 bases fitting TRBD1. The CDR3 loop spans 13 amino acids. Per germline, CDR1 KGHDR and CDR2 SFDVKD. V was pared by 6 bases and J by 8 bases, with 4 bases of the junction left unmatched.

The chain employs TRBV7-8 and TRBJ1-4, with TRBD1 matching 8 bases. The CDR3 extends over 14 amino acids. CDR1 and CDR2 from the germline V gene are SGHVS and FQNEAQ. The V gene end was trimmed by 1 base and the J gene end by 7 bases; junction bases not matched to a gene: 2. The CDR3 is CASSLGQGFEKLFF. The CDR3 DNA is TGTGCCAGCAGCTTAGGACAGGGGTTTGAAAAACTGTTTTTT.

The chain carries TRBV3-1 (or the pseudogene TRBV3-2) and TRBJ1-2; tentatively, D is TRBD1 (5 bases). Trimming pared 5 bases from V and 8 bases from J, leaving 15 bases between. This CDR3 contains 13 residues. Germline assignment: CDR1 LGHDT and CDR2 YNNKEL (reference sequence). The DNA of the CDR3 is TGTGCCAGCAGCAATGATTTACCAGGGGGCTACACCTTC. Amino acid sequence: CASSNDLPGGYTF.

The chain carries TRBV6-1 and TRBJ2-7; no clear D gene. The CDR3 is 11 amino acids. CDR1 is MNHNS and CDR2 is SASEGT in the germline V gene. V was cut by 3 bases and J by 5 bases, with 5 bases left in between. DNA of the CDR3: TGTGCCAGCAGTGACCTTAACGAGCAGTACTTC. It specifies CASSDLNEQYF.

The chain recombines TRBV7-9 with TRBJ1-6; the D is unclear. This CDR3 is 15 amino acids long. CDR1 and CDR2 from the germline V gene are SEHNR and FQNEAQ (reference sequence). Trimming took off 1 base at V and 5 bases at J, with 9 bases between the two ends. The CDR3: CASSLDLGNNSPLHF. Here the CDR3 DNA reads TGTGCCAGCAGCTTAGATCTGGGGAATAATTCACCCCTCCACTTT.

The rearrangement links TRBV6-5 to TRBJ1-1, with TRBD1 as a possible D gene (5 bases). The CDR3 contains 14 residues. V dropped 2 bases and J dropped 0 bases, with 7 bases sitting between them. Germline values: CDR1 MNHEY, CDR2 SVGAGI. CDR3 DNA: TGTGCCAGCAGTTACAGGGGTCTGAACACTGAAGCTTTCTTT. Protein product: CASSYRGLNTEAFF.

The chain couples TRBV6-4 to TRBJ1-2, with D perhaps matching TRBD1 (6 bases). The germline CDR1 and CDR2 sequences are MRHNA and SNTAGT. This CDR3 contains 15 residues. The V gene lost 5 bases and the J gene lost 4 bases, with 17 bases spanning the gap. The CDR3 nucleotides read TGTGCCAGCAGTCCTAGGGGGGGCGCAAGCTATGGCTACACCTTC. It is translated as CASSPRGGASYGYTF.

The chain recombines TRBV2 with TRBJ2-7, with 9 bases that match TRBD1. V gave up 11 bases and J gave up 5 bases; unmatched junction bases: 10. The CDR3 runs to 13 residues. CDR1 SNHLY and CDR2 FYNNEI come from the germline V gene. This CDR3 is CAGHRDRADEQYF. CDR3 nucleotide sequence: TGTGCCGGTCACCGGGACAGGGCCGACGAGCAGTACTTC.

The rearrangement links TRBV27 to TRBJ2-2, with D uncertain. V dropped 8 bases and J dropped 5 bases, with 12 bases sitting between them. There are 13 residues in the CDR3. The germline gives CDR1 MNHEY, CDR2 SMNVEV (reference sequence). The CDR3 DNA sequence: TGTGCCAGCGGAACGTTGGGGACCGGGGAGCTGTTTTTT. Protein product: CASGTLGTGELFF.

The chain uses TRBV2 and TRBJ2-3, with D perhaps matching TRBD2 (5 bases). CDR1 is SNHLY and CDR2 is FYNNEI in the germline V gene. Deletions cut 5 bases from V and 1 base from J, with 10 bases between. CDR3 size: 14 residues. The DNA for the CDR3 is TGTGCCAGCAGTACCCGGCGGGGCACAGATACGCAGTATTTT. This codes for CASSTRRGTDTQYF.

This clone came up once. The V gene is TRBV28, the J gene TRBJ1-2; D gene unclear. V was trimmed by 3 bases and J by 5 bases, leaving 7 bases between them. This CDR3 comprises 12 residues. CDR1 is MDHEN, CDR2 SYDVKM, per germline. CDR3 protein: CASSFRRYGYTF. In DNA, the CDR3 is TGTGCCAGCAGTTTTCGTCGATATGGCTACACCTTC.

This chain connects TRBV5-4 to TRBJ2-5; D may be TRBD2 (5 bases). Germline V gene sequence: CDR1 SGHNT, CDR2 YYREEE (reference sequence). V was trimmed by 0 bases and J by 4 bases, leaving 13 bases between them. CDR3 length: 15 residues. For the CDR3, the DNA is TGTGCCAGCAGCTTGGATCTAGCAAAGCGAGAGACCCAGTACTTC. This encodes CASSLDLAKRETQYF.

This chain connects TRBV5-4 to TRBJ2-1; D may be TRBD2 (6 bases). V lost 1 base and J 0 bases, leaving 14 bases between the germline ends. This CDR3 is built from 17 residues. The germline CDR1 and CDR2 sequences are SGHNT and YYREEE (reference sequence). This chain's CDR3 is CASSLTPRGSSYNEQFF. DNA for the CDR3: TGTGCCAGCAGCTTGACCCCGCGGGGAAGCTCCTACAATGAGCAGTTCTTC.

This clone was detected only once. The CDR3 bases are TGTGCCAGCAGACGCCGACGGGAGCAGTACTTC. Its translation is CASRRRREQYF. This chain connects TRBV28 to TRBJ2-7; D call uncertain. V was clipped by 6 bases and J by 7 bases, with 10 bases between them. This CDR3 has 11 amino acids. The germline gives CDR1 MDHEN, CDR2 SYDVKM.

The V gene is TRBV6-6, the J gene TRBJ1-5; D gene uncertain. The germline V gene encodes CDR1 MNHNY and CDR2 SVGAGI (reference sequence). Trimming removed 2 bases at V and 10 bases at J, with 12 bases between. The CDR3 spans 13 residues. Here the CDR3 DNA reads TGTGCCAGCAGTTACAGCCAGGCCAACCCCCAGCATTTT. It yields the protein CASSYSQANPQHF.

The V call is TRBV2, the J call TRBJ2-7; the D gene is possibly TRBD2 (6 bases). The V gene's germline CDR1 is SNHLY and CDR2 FYNNEI. The length of the CDR3 is 13 residues. The ends were cut back, 4 bases at V and 3 bases at J, with 10 bases in the middle. In nucleotides, the CDR3 is TGTGCCAGCAGTGGGGGGAGGCACTACGAGCAGTACTTC. The encoded protein is CASSGGRHYEQYF.

The V call is TRBV4-1, the J call TRBJ1-5, with D hard to call. Germline V CDR1 and CDR2: MGHRA, YSYEKL. V lost 5 bases and J 0 bases, leaving 14 bases between the germline ends. This CDR3 region has 16 residues. The DNA for the CDR3 is TGCGCCAGCAGCAAAACTGCGGGCAGTAGCAATCAGCCCCAGCATTTT. Its translation is CASSKTAGSSNQPQHF.